Here is one T cell receptor beta chain with its context. PCR employed 60 Vbeta and 13 Jbeta primers. Produced via immunoSEQ multiplex PCR; TCRdb's table is partial and in-frame only. The sample has about 100,000 clones, less than 85% seen once. The record originates from a study of cytomegalovirus exposure and HLA in healthy donors. This sequence originates from a man aged 18 to 35 in good health and CMV-seronegative. The specimen sequenced was PBMCs.

The CDR3 is CASSVSGGTLNNEQFF. In nucleotides, the CDR3 is TGTGCCAGCAGCGTCAGCGGGGGGACTTTGAACAATGAGCAGTTCTTC. This chain connects TRBV9 to TRBJ2-1; 9 bases are a match to TRBD2. The germline CDR1 and CDR2 sequences are SGDLS and YYNGEE. V gave up 2 bases and J gave up 5 bases; unmatched junction bases: 8. This CDR3 has 16 amino acids.